This TCR beta chain was documented in a study of cytomegalovirus exposure and HLA in healthy donors. CDR1 SNHLY and CDR2 FYNNEI come from the germline V gene. The CDR3 consists of 16 residues. V lost 5 bases and J lost 0, with 16 bases in between. Points on this clone: Its antigen is not known.

Findings and limits, study-wide: The authors confirmed in vitro that a few CMV-associated chains were specific for CMV antigens. Altogether, some 170 TCR beta chains were recorded as cytomegalovirus-associated.

Method: immunoSEQ multiplex PCR; TCRdb's copy keeps in-frame clones and lacks some. The table records over 200,000 clones, 80% to 90% of them present only once. This sequence originates from a woman aged 18-29 years in good health and CMV-seropositive. This rearrangement joins TRBV2 to TRBJ1-1; no clear D. The sample consisted of PBMCs. DNA of the CDR3: TGTGCCAGCAGTAAACCAACGGGATACATGAACACTGAAGCTTTCTTT. Amino acids: CASSKPTGYMNTEAFF.